This T cell receptor (beta chain) stems from a study of blood T cell repertoires in COVID-19. Study in general: The United States, Italy and Spain supplied acute and convalescent COVID-19 samples.

Trimming removed 3 bases at V and 2 bases at J, with 10 bases between. The CDR3 loop spans 15 amino acids. CDR1 and CDR2 (germline): MGHDK, SYGVNS. Under the authors' procedure: Reference gene primer amplification in the assay estimated nucleated cell counts. Assay: immunoSEQ multiplex PCR; the TCRdb copy retains only in-frame clones and omits some. V, J and clone size reflect that table, while D and trimming were determined from the DNA. The repertoire includes over 15,000 clones, around nine tenths of them detected once, and approximately 14% sits in the top ten. The chain carries TRBV25-1 and TRBJ2-2; no clear D gene. The sample consisted of peripheral blood. The TCR originated in a human donor in a cohort sampled during active COVID-19. The CDR3 coding sequence is TGTGCCAGCAGTGACTCTCCAGATAACACCGGGGAGCTGTTTTTT. Translation gives CASSDSPDNTGELFF.